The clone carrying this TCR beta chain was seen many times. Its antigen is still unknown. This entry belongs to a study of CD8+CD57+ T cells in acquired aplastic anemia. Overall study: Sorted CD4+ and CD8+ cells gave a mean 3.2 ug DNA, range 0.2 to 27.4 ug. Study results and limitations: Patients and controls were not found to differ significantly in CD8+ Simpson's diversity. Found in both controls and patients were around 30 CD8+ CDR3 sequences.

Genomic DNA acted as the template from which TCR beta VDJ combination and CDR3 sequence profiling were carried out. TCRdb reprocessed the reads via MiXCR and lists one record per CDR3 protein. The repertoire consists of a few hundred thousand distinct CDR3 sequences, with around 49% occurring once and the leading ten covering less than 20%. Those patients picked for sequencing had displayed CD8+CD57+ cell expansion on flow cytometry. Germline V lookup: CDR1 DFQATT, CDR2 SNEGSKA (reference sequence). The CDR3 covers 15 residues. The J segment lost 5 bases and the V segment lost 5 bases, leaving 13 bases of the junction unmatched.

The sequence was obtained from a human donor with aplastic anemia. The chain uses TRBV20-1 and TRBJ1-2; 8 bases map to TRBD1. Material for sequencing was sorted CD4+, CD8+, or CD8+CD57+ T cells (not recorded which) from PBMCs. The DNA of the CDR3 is TGCAGTGCTCTAACCGCCGGACAGGGTCATTATGGCTACACCTTC. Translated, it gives CSALTAGQGHYGYTF.